This T cell receptor beta chain was recorded in a study of T cells in Graves' hyperthyroidism and ophthalmopathy. Whole-study findings and limits: Blood samples included most of the expanded thyroid clonotypes exceeding 0.001. From stable hyperthyroidism, ophthalmopathy was separated by a 13 V-J model.

Regions amplified from RNA transcripts were the TCR beta CDR3 regions. The TCR CDR3 was amplified in a first-round RT-PCR using the HTBI primer set. TCRdb redid the calling of the multiplex PCR reads with MiXCR, one entry per CDR3 protein. Seen here are some 600,000 distinct CDR3 sequences, around 42% observed once, and the top ten hold 8% to 8.5%. CDR3 length: 15 residues. CDR1 SNHLY and CDR2 FYNNEI come from the germline V gene. In the case of this clonotype: Antigen unknown. This could be a read error, since a much larger clone is one nucleotide away.

Calling Graves' hyperthyroidism stable meant ophthalmopathy did not progress within 18 months. J is TRBJ1-5 and V is TRBV2; possible D gene TRBD1, 5 bases. The sample consisted of peripheral blood or thyroid tissue (not recorded which). This TCR was sampled from a woman between 18 and 29 years old with Graves' hyperthyroidism. The CDR3 region has the DNA TGTACCAGCAGTTTGGGTGGGGGTGGGAATCAGCCCCAGCATTTT. Protein sequence: CTSSLGGGGNQPQHF.